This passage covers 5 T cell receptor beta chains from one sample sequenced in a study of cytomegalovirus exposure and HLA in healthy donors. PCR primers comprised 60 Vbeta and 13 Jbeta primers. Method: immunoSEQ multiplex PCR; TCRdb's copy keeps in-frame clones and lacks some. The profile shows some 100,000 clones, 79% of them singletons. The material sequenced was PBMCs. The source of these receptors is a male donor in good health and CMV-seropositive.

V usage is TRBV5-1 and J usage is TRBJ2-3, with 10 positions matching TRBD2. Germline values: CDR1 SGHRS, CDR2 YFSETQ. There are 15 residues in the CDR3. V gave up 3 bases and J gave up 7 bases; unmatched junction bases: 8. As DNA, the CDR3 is TGCGCCAGCAGCTATCAAGCGGGGGGGCCGAATACGCAGTATTTT. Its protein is CASSYQAGGPNTQYF.

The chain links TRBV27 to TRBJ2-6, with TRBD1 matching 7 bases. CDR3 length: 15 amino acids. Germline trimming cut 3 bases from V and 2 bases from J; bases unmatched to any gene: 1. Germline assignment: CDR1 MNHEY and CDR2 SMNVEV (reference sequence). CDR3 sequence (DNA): TGTGCCAGCAGTTTCGGGACAGCTGGGGCCAACGTCCTGACTTTC. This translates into CASSFGTAGANVLTF.

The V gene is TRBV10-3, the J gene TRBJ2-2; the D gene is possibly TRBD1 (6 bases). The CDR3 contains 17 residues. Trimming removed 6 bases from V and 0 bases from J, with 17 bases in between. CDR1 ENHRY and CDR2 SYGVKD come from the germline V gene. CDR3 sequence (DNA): TGTGCCATCAGAGCCGGGACATCCCATACGAACACCGGGGAGCTGTTTTTT. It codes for CAIRAGTSHTNTGELFF.

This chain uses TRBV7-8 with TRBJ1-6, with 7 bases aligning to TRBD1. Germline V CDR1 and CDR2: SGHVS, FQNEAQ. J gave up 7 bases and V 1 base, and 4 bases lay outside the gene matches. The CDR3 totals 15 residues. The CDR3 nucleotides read TGTGCCAGCAGCTTAGAAGGGGGACAGAATTCACCCCTCCACTTT. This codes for CASSLEGGQNSPLHF.

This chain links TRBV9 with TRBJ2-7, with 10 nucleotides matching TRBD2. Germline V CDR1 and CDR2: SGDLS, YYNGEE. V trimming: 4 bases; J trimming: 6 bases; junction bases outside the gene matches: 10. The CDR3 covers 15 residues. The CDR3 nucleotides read TGTGCCAGCAGCCTCCTCGGGACTAGCGCCTCCGAGCAGTACTTC. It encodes CASSLLGTSASEQYF. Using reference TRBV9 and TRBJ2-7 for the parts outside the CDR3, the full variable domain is DSGVTQTPKHLITATGQRVTLRCSPRSGDLSVYWYQQSLDQGLQFLIQYYNGEERAKGNILERFSAQQFPDLHSELNLSSLELGDSALYFCASSLLGTSASEQYFGPGTRLTVT.